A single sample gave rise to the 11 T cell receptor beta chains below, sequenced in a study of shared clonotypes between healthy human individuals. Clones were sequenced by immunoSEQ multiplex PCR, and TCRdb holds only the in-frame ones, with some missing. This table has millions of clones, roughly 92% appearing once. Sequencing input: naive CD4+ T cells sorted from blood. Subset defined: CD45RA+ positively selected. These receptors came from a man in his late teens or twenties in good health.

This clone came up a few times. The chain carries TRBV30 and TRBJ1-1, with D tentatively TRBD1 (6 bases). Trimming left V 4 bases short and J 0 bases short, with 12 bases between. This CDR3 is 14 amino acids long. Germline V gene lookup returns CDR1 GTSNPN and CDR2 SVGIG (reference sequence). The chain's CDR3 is CAWTGVTMNTEAFF. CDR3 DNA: TGTGCCTGGACAGGGGTTACGATGAACACTGAAGCTTTCTTT.

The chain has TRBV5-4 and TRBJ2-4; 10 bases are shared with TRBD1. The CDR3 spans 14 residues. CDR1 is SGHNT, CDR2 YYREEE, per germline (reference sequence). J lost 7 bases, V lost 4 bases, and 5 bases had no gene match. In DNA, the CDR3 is TGTGCCAGCAGCAACCCGGGACAGGGGAACATTCAGTACTTC. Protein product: CASSNPGQGNIQYF.

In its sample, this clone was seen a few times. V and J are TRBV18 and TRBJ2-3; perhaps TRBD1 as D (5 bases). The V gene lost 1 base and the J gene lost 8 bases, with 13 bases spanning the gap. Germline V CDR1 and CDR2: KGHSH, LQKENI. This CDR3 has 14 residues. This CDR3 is CASSPRPGSGTQYF. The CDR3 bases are TGTGCCAGCTCACCACGTCCAGGGTCGGGTACGCAGTATTTT.

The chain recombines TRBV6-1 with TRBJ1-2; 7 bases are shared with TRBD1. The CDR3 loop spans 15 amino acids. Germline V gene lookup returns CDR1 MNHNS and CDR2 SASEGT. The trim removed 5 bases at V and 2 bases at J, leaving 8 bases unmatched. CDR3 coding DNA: TGTGCCAGCAGTAACACAGGGGAACCCAACTATGGCTACACCTTC. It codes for CASSNTGEPNYGYTF.

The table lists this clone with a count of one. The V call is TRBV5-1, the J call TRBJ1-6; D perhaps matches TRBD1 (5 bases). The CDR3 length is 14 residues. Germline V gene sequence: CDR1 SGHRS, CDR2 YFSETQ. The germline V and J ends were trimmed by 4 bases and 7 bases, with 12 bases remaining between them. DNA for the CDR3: TGCGCCAGCAGCGCACCGGGGCAAAATTCACCCCTCCACTTT. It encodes CASSAPGQNSPLHF. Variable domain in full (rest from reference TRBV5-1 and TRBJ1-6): KAGVTQTPRYLIKTRGQQVTLSCSPISGHRSVSWYQQTPGQGLQFLFEYFSETQRNKGNFPGRFSGRQFSNSRSEMNVSTLELGDSALYLCASSAPGQNSPLHFGNGTRLTVT.

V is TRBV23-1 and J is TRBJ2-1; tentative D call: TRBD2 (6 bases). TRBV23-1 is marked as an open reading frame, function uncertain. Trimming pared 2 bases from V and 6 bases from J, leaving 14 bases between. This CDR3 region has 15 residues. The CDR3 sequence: CASSQPRLVGNEQFF. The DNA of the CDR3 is TGCGCCAGCAGTCAACCTAGACTAGTCGGCAATGAGCAGTTCTTC.

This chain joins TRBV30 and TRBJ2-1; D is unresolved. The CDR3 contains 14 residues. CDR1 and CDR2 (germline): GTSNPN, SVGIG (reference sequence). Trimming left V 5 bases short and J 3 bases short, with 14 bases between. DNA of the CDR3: TGTGCCTGGGAGACCAATGGGTTCTACAATGAGCAGTTCTTC. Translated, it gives CAWETNGFYNEQFF.

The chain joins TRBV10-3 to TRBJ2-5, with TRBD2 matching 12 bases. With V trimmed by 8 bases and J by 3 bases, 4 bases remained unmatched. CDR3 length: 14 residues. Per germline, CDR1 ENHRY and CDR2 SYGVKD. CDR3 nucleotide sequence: TGTGCCATCGGAAGACTAGCGGGAGAAGAGACCCAGTACTTC. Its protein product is CAIGRLAGEETQYF.

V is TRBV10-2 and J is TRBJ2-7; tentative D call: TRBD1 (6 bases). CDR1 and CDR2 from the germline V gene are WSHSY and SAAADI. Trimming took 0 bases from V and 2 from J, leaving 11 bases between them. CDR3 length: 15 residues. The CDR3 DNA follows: TGCGCCAGCAGTGAGTCCGCCGGGACAACCTACGAGCAGTACTTC. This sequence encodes CASSESAGTTYEQYF.

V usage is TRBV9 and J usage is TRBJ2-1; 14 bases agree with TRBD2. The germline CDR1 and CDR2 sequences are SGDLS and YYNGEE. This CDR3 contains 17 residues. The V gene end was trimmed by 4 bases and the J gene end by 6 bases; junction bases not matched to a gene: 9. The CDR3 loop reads CASSPTLGLAGVNEQFF. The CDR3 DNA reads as TGTGCCAGCAGCCCAACCCTGGGACTAGCGGGGGTCAATGAGCAGTTCTTC.

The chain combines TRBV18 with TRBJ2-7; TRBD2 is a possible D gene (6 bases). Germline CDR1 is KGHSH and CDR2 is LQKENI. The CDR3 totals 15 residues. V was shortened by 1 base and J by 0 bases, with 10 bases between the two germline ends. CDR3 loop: CASSPRGGDSYEQYF. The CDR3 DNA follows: TGTGCCAGCTCACCACGCGGCGGGGACTCCTACGAGCAGTACTTC.